The next 7 T cell receptor beta chains were all read from a single sample in a study of T cells in localized non-small cell lung cancer. Sequencing used immunoSEQ multiplex PCR; TCRdb keeps in-frame clones, though not all of them. The sample lists some 56,000 clones, roughly 88% occurring once. The material sequenced was peripheral blood, taken before any cancer treatment. Receptors originate from a woman aged 40-70 years with stage I lung adenocarcinoma.

The chain employs TRBV15 and TRBJ2-3; D gene uncertain. The V end was cut by 1 base, the J end by 6 bases, with 8 bases between. The germline V gene has CDR1 LNHNV and CDR2 YYDKDF (reference sequence). This CDR3 spans 13 amino acids. CDR3 in amino acids: CATSRGNADTQYF. Written as DNA, the CDR3 is TGTGCCACCAGCAGAGGGAACGCTGATACGCAGTATTTT.

This sequence joins TRBV4-3 and TRBJ1-1; D uncertain. CDR1 and CDR2 (germline): LGHNA, YSLEER. V lost 1 base and J 6 bases, leaving 9 bases between the germline ends. This CDR3 has 13 residues. CDR3 coding DNA: TGCGCCAGCAGCCAAGTGGGCGGGGCTGAAGCTTTCTTT. Protein: CASSQVGGAEAFF.

The chain joins TRBV19 to TRBJ2-2; TRBD1 aligns across 7 bases. Germline V lookup: CDR1 LNHDA, CDR2 SQIVND (reference sequence). CDR3 length equals 13 residues. The ends lost 4 bases at V and 7 bases at J; junction bases unmatched: 3. The DNA for the CDR3 is TGTGCCAGTAGTAACTACAGGGGCGGGGAGCTGTTTTTT. It specifies CASSNYRGGELFF.

The chain joins TRBV13 to TRBJ1-4; D is unresolved. This CDR3 spans 12 amino acids. V dropped 5 bases and J dropped 11 bases, with 12 bases sitting between them. Germline V CDR1 and CDR2: PRHDT, FYEKMQ (reference sequence). The CDR3 DNA sequence: TGTGCCAGCAGCCGTTTTGAGGGTAAACTGTTTTTT. This sequence encodes CASSRFEGKLFF.

This sequence joins TRBV5-4 and TRBJ2-1; D may be TRBD2 (6 bases). Germline CDR1 SGHNT, CDR2 YYREEE (reference sequence). The CDR3 is 13 residues long. V lost 4 bases, J lost 4 bases, and 9 bases lay in between. The DNA of the CDR3 is TGTGCCAGCAGCAGCGGGTCGTACAATGAGCAGTTCTTC. It specifies CASSSGSYNEQFF. Variable domain in full (rest from reference TRBV5-4 and TRBJ2-1): ETGVTQSPTHLIKTRGQQVTLRCSSQSGHNTVSWYQQALGQGPQFIFQYYREEENGRGNFPPRFSGLQFPNYSSELNVNALELDDSALYLCASSSGSYNEQFFGPGTRLTVL.

J is TRBJ2-6 and V is TRBV5-6; D remains unclear. The germline gives CDR1 SGHDT, CDR2 YYEEEE. This CDR3 spans 17 amino acids. Trimming cost V 4 bases and J 2 bases, with 16 bases left between them. The CDR3 DNA reads as TGTGCCAGCAGCATTAACCCCAGTAAGCCTGGGGCCAACGTCCTGACTTTC. Its protein product is CASSINPSKPGANVLTF.

This clone was seen just once. The chain recombines TRBV7-6 with TRBJ2-7, with D unclear. CDR3 size: 16 residues. The germline CDR1 and CDR2 sequences are SGHVS and FNYEAQ. The V end was cut by 1 base, the J end by 2 bases, with 15 bases between. This CDR3 is CASSLGTGFSTYEQYF. CDR3 coding DNA: TGTGCCAGCAGCTTAGGGACCGGATTCTCGACCTACGAGCAGTACTTC.